This TCR beta chain was documented in a study of graft-versus-host responses after intestinal transplantation. Note on this clone: Its antigen is currently unknown.

The method was immunoSEQ multiplex PCR; TCRdb's version includes in-frame clones alone and lacks a portion of them. Of about 51,000 clones in the sample, around 89% were seen once. V lost 5 bases to trimming and J lost 0 bases, with 8 bases between them. Germline values: CDR1 SQVTM, CDR2 ANQGSEA. The CDR3 length is 13 residues. This TCR was sampled from a human donor who was the organ donor for an intestinal transplant. Sequencing was performed on unstimulated CD4+ T cells sorted from spleen or lymph node cells, taken before transplant. The V gene is TRBV29-1, the J gene TRBJ2-4; D is unclear. The CDR3 region is CSVRDLAKNIQYF. The CDR3 coding sequence is TGCAGCGTTCGAGATCTAGCCAAAAACATTCAGTACTTC.